A selection of T cell receptor beta chains follows, all from one sample in a study of pediatric ulcerative colitis. Libraries were prepared by immunoSEQ multiplex PCR; TCRdb keeps only in-frame clonotypes and omits some of them. The sample contains approximately 40,000 clones, 60% to 85% of which appear only once. The sequenced material came from gut tissue. These receptors all come from a boy between 5 and 17 years old with severe ulcerative colitis. Each CDR3 is given with its conserved first and last residue. Each record gives: V gene, J gene, clone size, D gene, CDR3 length, CDR3 DNA, CDR3 protein. A D gene is named only where the DNA matches it firmly. Clone size appears in some rows only: once, few, many, or a class for an expanded clone.

TRBV6-1	TRBJ1-2	once	NA	13	TGTGCCAGCAGTGAGGGCTCAGGCTATGGCTACACCTTC	CASSEGSGYGYTF
TRBV11-2	TRBJ2-5	NA	NA	14	TGTGCCAGCAGCTTACGGGGGCAGGGGGAGACCCAGTACTTC	CASSLRGQGETQYF
TRBV2	TRBJ2-1	NA	NA	12	TGTGCCAGCTCAAGGTCCCGCGATGAGCAGTTCTTC	CASSRSRDEQFF
TRBV11-2	TRBJ1-1	NA	NA	18	TGTGCCAGCAGCTTAGTGGGGCAGGGGTTTGGCATGAACACTGAAGCTTTCTTT	CASSLVGQGFGMNTEAFF
TRBV2	TRBJ2-3	NA	NA	15	TGTGCCAGCAGTGAATCAAGAACCAACGGGGATACGCAGTATTTT	CASSESRTNGDTQYF
TRBV5-1	TRBJ1-1	NA	NA	17	TGCGCCAGCAGCTTGGAGCAGGGAAGTGCGGTGGACACTGAAGCTTTCTTT	CASSLEQGSAVDTEAFF
TRBV5-8	TRBJ2-3	NA	NA	11	TGTGCCAGCAGCTCTAGGAATACGCAGTATTTT	CASSSRNTQYF
TRBV9	TRBJ1-4	NA	NA	15	TGTGCCAGCAGCGTAGAAAGGGGGAGGAATGAAAAACTGTTTTTT	CASSVERGRNEKLFF
TRBV4-2	TRBJ2-2	NA	NA	15	TGTGCCAGCAGCCAAGAACTGACGGCCTCCGGGGAGCTGTTTTTT	CASSQELTASGELFF
TRBV5-1	TRBJ1-5	NA	NA	16	TGCGCCAGCAGCTTCAGCGGGGAGAATGGCAATCAGCCCCAGCATTTT	CASSFSGENGNQPQHF
TRBV5-6	TRBJ1-2	NA	NA	13	TGTGCCAGCAGCCCCGGAACCCGCTATGGCTACACCTTC	CASSPGTRYGYTF
TRBV19	TRBJ1-4	NA	TRBD1	16	TGTGCCAGTAGTAGAGAGGGGGCTTTAGTCGGAGAAAAACTGTTTTTT	CASSREGALVGEKLFF
TRBV19	TRBJ1-2	NA	NA	12	TGTGCCAGTAGTACTTCATCCTATGGCTACACCTTC	CASSTSSYGYTF
TRBV10-2	TRBJ2-7	NA	TRBD1	16	TGCGCCAGCAGTCGGAGTCGGGGACAGGGGGCGTGGGAGCAGTACTTC	CASSRSRGQGAWEQYF
TRBV4-2	TRBJ1-2	NA	NA	15	TGTGCCAGCAGCCAAGCGGGAGACACTAACTATGGCTACACCTTC	CASSQAGDTNYGYTF
TRBV11-2	TRBJ1-1	few	NA	14	TGTGCCAGCAGCTTACCCCCCTCAGTTTCAGAAGCTTTCTTT	CASSLPPSVSEAFF
TRBV30	TRBJ1-4	few	NA	13	TGTGCCTGGAGTAAAGGGGCAGGTGAAAAACTGTTTTTT	CAWSKGAGEKLFF
TRBV9	TRBJ2-7	NA	TRBD1	15	TGTGCCAGCAGCCCCTGGGACAGCCCCTCCTACGAGCAGTACTTC	CASSPWDSPSYEQYF
TRBV4-2	TRBJ1-1	few	NA	15	TGTGCCAGCAGCCAAGGGGGTCAGGGAGACACTGAAGCTTTCTTT	CASSQGGQGDTEAFF
TRBV27	TRBJ2-1	NA	TRBD1	16	TGTGCCAGCAACCGTCCCGGGACAGGGGGTACGAATGAGCAGTTCTTC	CASNRPGTGGTNEQFF
TRBV7-9	TRBJ1-2	NA	TRBD1	14	TGTGCCAGCAGCCCGGGACAGGGGAACTATGGCTACACCTTC	CASSPGQGNYGYTF
TRBV27	TRBJ1-5	NA	TRBD1	18	TGTGCCAGCAGTTTATTGGGGACCGGGACAGTCAGCAATCAGCCCCAGCATTTT	CASSLLGTGTVSNQPQHF
TRBV5-6	TRBJ2-2	NA	TRBD1	15	TGTGCCAGCAGCCCGGGACAGGGAGACACCGGGGAGCTGTTTTTT	CASSPGQGDTGELFF
TRBV5-6	TRBJ1-4	NA	NA	16	TGTGCCAGCAGCTTGAGCCCCCGAGCAACTAATGAAAAACTGTTTTTT	CASSLSPRATNEKLFF
TRBV7-2	TRBJ2-1	NA	NA	15	TGTGCCAGCAGCTCCCTGCGGGGCAGCTACAATGAGCAGTTCTTC	CASSSLRGSYNEQFF
TRBV5-1	TRBJ2-7	NA	NA	15	TGCGCCAGCAGCTTGCTTTCGGCTGGATCCTACGAGCAGTACTTC	CASSLLSAGSYEQYF
TRBV9	TRBJ1-5	few	NA	15	TGTGCCAGCAGCGTAGGAGCAGACCACAATCAGCCCCAGCATTTT	CASSVGADHNQPQHF
TRBV19	TRBJ1-2	NA	TRBD1	15	TGTGCCAGTGCAGAATTCACGGGACAGGGTTATGGCTACACCTTC	CASAEFTGQGYGYTF
TRBV7-2	TRBJ2-5	NA	NA	15	TGTGCCAGCAGCTTGTATGTAGTGGGGCAAGAGACCCAGTACTTC	CASSLYVVGQETQYF
TRBV6-6	TRBJ2-7	NA	NA	13	TGTGCCAGCAGTTACTCACCAGGGCTCGAGCAGTACTTC	CASSYSPGLEQYF
TRBV6-1	TRBJ1-1	NA	NA	13	TGTGCCAGCAATTCCCTCCTGAACACTGAAGCTTTCTTT	CASNSLLNTEAFF
TRBV28	TRBJ1-2	few	NA	15	TGTGCCAGCAGTTTAAGTCCGAGGATTAACTATGGCTACACCTTC	CASSLSPRINYGYTF
TRBV4-2	TRBJ2-1	few	TRBD2	17	TGTGCCAGCAGCCAAGACGGGGGGGCCAGCTCCTACAATGAGCAGTTCTTC	CASSQDGGASSYNEQFF
TRBV19	TRBJ2-7	few	NA	13	TGTGCCAGTAGTTCGGGGCTAGCCTACGAGCAGTACTTC	CASSSGLAYEQYF
TRBV9	TRBJ1-3	NA	NA	16	TGTGCCAGCAGCGCCGACCGTCAGGGGAGGGGAAACACCATATATTTT	CASSADRQGRGNTIYF
TRBV7-9	TRBJ2-3	NA	NA	12	TGTGCCAGCAGCTTAGTAGCAGATACGCAGTATTTT	CASSLVADTQYF
TRBV29-1	TRBJ2-2	NA	NA	11	TGCAGCTTTCAGGACAGCGGGGAGCTGTTTTTT	CSFQDSGELFF